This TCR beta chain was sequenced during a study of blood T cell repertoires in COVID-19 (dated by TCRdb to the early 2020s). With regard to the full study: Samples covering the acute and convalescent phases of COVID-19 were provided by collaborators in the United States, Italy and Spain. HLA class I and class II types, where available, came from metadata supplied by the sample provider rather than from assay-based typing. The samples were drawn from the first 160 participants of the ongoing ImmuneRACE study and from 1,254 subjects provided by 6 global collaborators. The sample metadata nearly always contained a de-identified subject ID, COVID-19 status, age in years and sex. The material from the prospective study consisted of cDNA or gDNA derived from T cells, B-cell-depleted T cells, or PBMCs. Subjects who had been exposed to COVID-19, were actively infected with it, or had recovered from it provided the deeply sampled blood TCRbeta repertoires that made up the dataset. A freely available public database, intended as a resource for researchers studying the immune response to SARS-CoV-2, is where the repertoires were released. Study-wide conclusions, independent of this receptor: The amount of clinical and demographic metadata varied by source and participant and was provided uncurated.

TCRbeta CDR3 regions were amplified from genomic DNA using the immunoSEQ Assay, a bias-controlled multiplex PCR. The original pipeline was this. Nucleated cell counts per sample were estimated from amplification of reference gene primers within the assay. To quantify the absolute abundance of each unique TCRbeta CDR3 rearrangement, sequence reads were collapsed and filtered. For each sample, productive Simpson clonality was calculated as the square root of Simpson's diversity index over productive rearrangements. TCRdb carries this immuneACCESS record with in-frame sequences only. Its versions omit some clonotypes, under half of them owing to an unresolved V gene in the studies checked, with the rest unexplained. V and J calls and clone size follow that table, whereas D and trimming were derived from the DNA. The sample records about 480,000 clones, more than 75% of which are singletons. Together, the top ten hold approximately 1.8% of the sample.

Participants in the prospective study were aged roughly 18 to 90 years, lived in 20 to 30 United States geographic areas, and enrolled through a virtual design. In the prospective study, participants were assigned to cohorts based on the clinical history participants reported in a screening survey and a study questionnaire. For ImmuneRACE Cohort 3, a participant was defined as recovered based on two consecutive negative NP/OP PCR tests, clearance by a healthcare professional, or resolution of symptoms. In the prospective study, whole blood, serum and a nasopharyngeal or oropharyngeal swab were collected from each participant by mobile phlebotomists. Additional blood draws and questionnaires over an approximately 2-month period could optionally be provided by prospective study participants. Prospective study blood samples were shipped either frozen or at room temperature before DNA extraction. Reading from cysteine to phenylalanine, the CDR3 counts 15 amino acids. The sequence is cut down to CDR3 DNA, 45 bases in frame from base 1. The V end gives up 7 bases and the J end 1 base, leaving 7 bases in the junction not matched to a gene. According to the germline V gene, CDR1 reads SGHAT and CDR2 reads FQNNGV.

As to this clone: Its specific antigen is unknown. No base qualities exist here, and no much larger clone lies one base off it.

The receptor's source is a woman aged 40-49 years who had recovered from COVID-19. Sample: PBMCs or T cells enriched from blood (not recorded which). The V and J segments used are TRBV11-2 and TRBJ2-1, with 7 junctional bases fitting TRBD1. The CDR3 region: CASTRQGESYNEQFF. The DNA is TGTGCCAGCACTCGGCAGGGGGAGTCCTACAATGAGCAGTTCTTC.